This T cell receptor (beta chain) was sequenced during a study of blood T cell repertoires in COVID-19. Study overall: The origin of the acute and convalescent COVID-19 samples was the United States, Italy and Spain. Sources were T cells, B-cell-depleted T cells, or PBMCs; the material itself was cDNA or gDNA.

Patients of the Seattle cohort, enrolled during active infection, were followed longitudinally. The data were produced by immunoSEQ multiplex PCR, yet TCRdb's version contains in-frame clones alone and is incomplete. The sample lists a few hundred thousand clones, 80% to 85% seen once, with about 11% in the top ten. Sequenced sample: peripheral blood. This receptor was identified in a woman over 75 with COVID-19, enrolled during active disease.

The CDR3 reads CASSRRRGMNTEAFF. The DNA for the CDR3 is TGTGCCAGCAGCCGACGACGAGGAATGAACACTGAAGCTTTCTTT. V gene TRBV11-2 combines with J gene TRBJ1-1; D is ambiguous. CDR3 size: 15 residues. CDR1 SGHAT and CDR2 FQNNGV come from the germline V gene. V gave up 5 bases and J gave up 0 bases, with 13 bases separating them. Full variable domain (remainder filled in from reference TRBV11-2 and TRBJ1-1): EAGVAQSPRYKIIEKRQSVAFWCNPISGHATLYWYQQILGQGPKLLIQFQNNGVVDDSQLPKDRFSAERLKGVDSTLKIQPAKLEDSAVYLCASSRRRGMNTEAFFGQGTRLTVV.